The clone carrying this T cell receptor (beta chain) was counted only a few times. Trimming took off 6 bases at V and 2 bases at J, with 23 bases between the two ends. The CDR3 length is 18 residues. Germline lookup yields CDR1 MNHEY and CDR2 SVGEGT. This specimen belongs to a study of regulatory T cells in long-lasting Graves disease. Assembly of TCR beta libraries relied on iRepertoire HTBI primers together with Arm-PCR of CDR3 regions. TCRdb analysed the multiplex PCR reads with MiXCR anew, one entry per CDR3 protein. The sample lists 680,000 or so distinct CDR3 sequences; 16% were seen once. Time point here: newly diagnosed GD, antithyroid drugs for less than 3 months. Isolated PBMC RNA provided the starting material for the TCR library. It was by American Thyroid Association guidelines that Graves' disease was diagnosed. The sample was also linked to a second study, of T cells in Graves' hyperthyroidism and ophthalmopathy. That investigation notes: Model output signaled ophthalmopathy a median 6.5 months ahead of onset.

V usage is TRBV6-2 or TRBV6-3 and J usage is TRBJ2-1; D possibly matches TRBD1 or TRBD2 (6 bases each). The receptor's source is a woman in her 30s with Graves disease. The sequencing here drew on peripheral blood mononuclear cells (PBMCs), taken at new diagnosis, from a patient treated with antithyroid drugs. The DNA of the CDR3 is TGTGCCAGCAGGGAGGGGGACGGGAAATACAGAACCTACAATGAGCAGTTCTTC. It specifies CASREGDGKYRTYNEQFF.